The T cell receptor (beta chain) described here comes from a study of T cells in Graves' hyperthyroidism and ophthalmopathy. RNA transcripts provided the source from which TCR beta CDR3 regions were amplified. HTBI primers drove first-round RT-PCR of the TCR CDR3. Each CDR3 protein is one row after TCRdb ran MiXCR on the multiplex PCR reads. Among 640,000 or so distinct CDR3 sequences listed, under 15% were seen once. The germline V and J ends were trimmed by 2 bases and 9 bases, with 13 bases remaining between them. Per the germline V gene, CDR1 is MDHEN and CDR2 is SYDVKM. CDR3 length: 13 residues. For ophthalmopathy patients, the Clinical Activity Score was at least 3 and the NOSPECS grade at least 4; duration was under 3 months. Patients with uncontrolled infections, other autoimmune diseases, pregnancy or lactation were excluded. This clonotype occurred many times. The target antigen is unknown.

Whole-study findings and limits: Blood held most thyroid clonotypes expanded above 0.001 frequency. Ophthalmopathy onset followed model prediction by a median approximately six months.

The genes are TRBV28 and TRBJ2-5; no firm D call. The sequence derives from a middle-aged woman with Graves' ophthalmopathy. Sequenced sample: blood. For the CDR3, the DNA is TGTGCCAGCAGTTTAGCCGTGGGTGTTGCCCAGTACTTC. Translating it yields CASSLAVGVAQYF.